One sample yielded the 12 T cell receptor beta chains listed below, sequenced in a study of shared clonotypes between healthy human individuals. Measured with immunoSEQ multiplex PCR; TCRdb has only the in-frame clones, and not every one. The top ten hold roughly 0.45% of the sample, which has 1.5 million to 1.9 million clones, nearly 99% seen once. Material for sequencing was naive CD4+ T cells sorted from blood. The subset denotes: CD45RA+ positively selected. The origin of the receptors is a man aged 25 to 45 in good health.

The chain links TRBV16 to TRBJ1-1; tentatively, D is TRBD1 (5 bases). V was shortened by 4 bases and J by 3 bases, with 15 bases between the two germline ends. The CDR3 covers 15 residues. Germline V gene data show CDR1 as KGHSY and CDR2 as FQNENV. CDR3 nucleotide sequence: TGTGCCAGCAGCCGCCCAGGGCTATCGTACACTGAAGCTTTCTTT. This encodes CASSRPGLSYTEAFF.

This chain connects TRBV11-2 to TRBJ1-1, with a weak D call TRBD1 (5 bases). Germline-derived CDR1 and CDR2 are SGHAT and FQNNGV. The germline V and J ends were trimmed by 5 bases and 1 base, with 17 bases remaining between them. This CDR3 contains 16 residues. CDR3 residues: CASSVPQGTANTEAFF. The CDR3 nucleotides are TGTGCCAGCAGCGTACCTCAGGGCACAGCGAACACTGAAGCTTTCTTT.

This clone has a handful of counts. This chain uses TRBV5-1 with TRBJ2-1, with D perhaps TRBD1 or TRBD2 (5 bases each). Germline CDR1 is SGHRS and CDR2 is YFSETQ. V was shortened by 0 bases and J by 2 bases, with 12 bases between the two germline ends. The CDR3 runs to 16 residues. The CDR3 sequence is CASSLVGGPAYNEQFF. The CDR3 nucleotides are TGCGCCAGCAGCTTGGTTGGGGGTCCTGCCTACAATGAGCAGTTCTTC.

The chain uses TRBV18 and TRBJ2-7; possible D gene TRBD2, 5 bases. V was shortened by 3 bases and J by 2 bases, with 8 bases between the two germline ends. The CDR3 is 13 amino acids. Germline values: CDR1 KGHSH, CDR2 LQKENI. As DNA, the CDR3 is TGTGCCAGCTCACCCGGGGTAGCCTACGAGCAGTACTTC. This encodes CASSPGVAYEQYF.

This chain joins TRBV29-1 and TRBJ2-6, with a tentative D call TRBD2 (6 bases). The ends were cut back, 4 bases at V and 1 base at J, with 14 bases in the middle. CDR3 length: 16 amino acids. Looked up from germline, CDR1 is SQVTM and CDR2 is ANQGSEA. CDR3 coding DNA: TGCAGCGTTGCGAGGGTAGCGGATTCTGGGGCCAACGTCCTGACTTTC. Amino acids: CSVARVADSGANVLTF.

The chain joins TRBV4-3 to TRBJ2-7, with 9 bases aligning to TRBD1. Per the germline V gene, CDR1 is LGHNA and CDR2 is YSLEER. Trimming took 0 bases from V and 1 from J; bases not matched to a gene: 4. The CDR3 spans 16 residues. The CDR3 reads CASSQDRGTGSYEQYF. CDR3 sequence (DNA): TGCGCCAGCAGCCAAGATAGAGGGACAGGGTCCTACGAGCAGTACTTC.

The rearrangement links TRBV7-9 to TRBJ2-7; D gene uncertain. The CDR3 has 14 amino acids. V was cut by 1 base and J by 2 bases, with 9 bases left in between. CDR1 and CDR2 (germline): SEHNR, FQNEAQ (reference sequence). CDR3 nucleotides: TGTGCCAGCAGCTTAGTGAAGGTTCCCTACGAGCAGTACTTC. Its protein is CASSLVKVPYEQYF.

The chain has TRBV5-1 and TRBJ2-5; the match to TRBD2 covers 12 bases. The CDR3 loop spans 16 amino acids. V was clipped by 1 base and J by 2 bases; unmatched bases: 3. Germline lookup yields CDR1 SGHRS and CDR2 YFSETQ. CDR3 in amino acids: CASSLLGLAGQETQYF. Written as DNA, the CDR3 is TGCGCCAGCAGCTTGTTGGGACTAGCGGGTCAAGAGACCCAGTACTTC.

Details on this clone: Other DNA variants within this sample encode the same CDR3. The chain links TRBV5-1 to TRBJ2-7; D is possibly TRBD1 (6 bases). V was shortened by 0 bases and J by 2 bases, with 9 bases between the two germline ends. This CDR3 spans 14 amino acids. Germline V gives CDR1 SGHRS, CDR2 YFSETQ. The CDR3 protein is CASSLEGHPYEQYF. For the CDR3, the DNA is TGCGCCAGCAGCTTGGAGGGACACCCCTACGAGCAGTACTTC.

The genes are TRBV28 and TRBJ2-2; D may correspond to TRBD1 or TRBD2 (5 bases each). The CDR3 has 15 residues. The V end lost 6 bases, the J end lost 6 bases, and 17 bases lay between the germline ends. The V gene's germline CDR1 is MDHEN and CDR2 SYDVKM. CDR3 DNA sequence: TGTGCCAGCAGGATAGGGACCCTTTTCGCCGGGGAGCTGTTTTTT. It codes for CASRIGTLFAGELFF.

V is TRBV11-2 and J is TRBJ2-5; D gene unclear. Germline CDR1 SGHAT, CDR2 FQNNGV. V was clipped by 0 bases and J by 5 bases, with 13 bases between them. The CDR3 covers 15 residues. CDR3 region: CASSLDPHPAETQYF. For the CDR3, the DNA is TGTGCCAGCAGCTTAGACCCGCACCCCGCGGAGACCCAGTACTTC.

Regarding this clone: This CDR3 is also generated by other DNA sequences in the sample. The chain recombines TRBV19 with TRBJ2-7, with 8 positions matching TRBD1. The CDR3 covers 15 residues. Germline V gene sequence: CDR1 LNHDA, CDR2 SQIVND (reference sequence). The trim removed 6 bases at V and 1 base at J, leaving 8 bases unmatched. CDR3 DNA: TGTGCCAGTAGCCCACGCGGACAGGGTTCCTACGAGCAGTACTTC. As protein: CASSPRGQGSYEQYF.